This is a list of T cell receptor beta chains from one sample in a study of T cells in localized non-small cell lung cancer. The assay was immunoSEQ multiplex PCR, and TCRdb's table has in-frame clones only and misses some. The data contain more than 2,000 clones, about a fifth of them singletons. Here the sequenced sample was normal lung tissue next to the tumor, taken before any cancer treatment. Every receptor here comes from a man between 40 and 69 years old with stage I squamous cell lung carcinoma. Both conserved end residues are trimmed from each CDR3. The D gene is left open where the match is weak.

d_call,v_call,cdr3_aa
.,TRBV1,ASSQDLAGGLVLTQY
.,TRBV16,ASSATKAGELF
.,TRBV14,ASSSYLQETQY
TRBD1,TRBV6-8,AGTRDSHAPLYGYT
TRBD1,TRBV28,ASSLLQGAYEQY
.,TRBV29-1,SVEQGQGLDYEQY
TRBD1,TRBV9,ASSFTGGSGANVLT
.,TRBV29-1,SVEDRSGGTNEKLF
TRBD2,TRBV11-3,ASSSSSGRTPGETQY
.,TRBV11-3,ASSFPANPPYNEQF
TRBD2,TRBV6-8,ASSFRLAGINEQF
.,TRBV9,ASSVRRDRANTGELF
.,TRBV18,ASSTGTAGNTIY
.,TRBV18,ASSTNGLQSNNEQF
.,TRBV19,ASSIERMNTEAF
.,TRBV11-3,ASSFTGPGANVLT
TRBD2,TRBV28,ASAGGAEAWDEQY
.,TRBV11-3,ASSPLQGEAYNEQF
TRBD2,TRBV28,ASSPSGGLAGDEQF
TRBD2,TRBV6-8,ASSLSAGGMNEQY
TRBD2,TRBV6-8,ASTRGRETQY
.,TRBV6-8,ASSYSTVNGEKLF
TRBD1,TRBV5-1,ASSLAQGVAGEQY
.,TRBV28,ASRGFGGAKNIQY
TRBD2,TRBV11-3,ASSQGNSGRDEQF
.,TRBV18,ASSPPLGNTGELF
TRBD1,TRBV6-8,ASRGQGKGNQPQH
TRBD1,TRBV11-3,ASSFRLTGGDTQY
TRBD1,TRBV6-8,ASSDRAETQY
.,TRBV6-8,ASSPSRYSGANVLT
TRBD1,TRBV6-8,ASSARQGRGYEQY
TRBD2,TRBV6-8,ASIYSGRMNEQF
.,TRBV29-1,SVGRRLQETQY
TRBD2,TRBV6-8,ASSLTSGRYNEQF
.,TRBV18,ASSPEPRISFEQF
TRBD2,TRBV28,ATGSGSLNEQF
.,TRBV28,ASSPPGPLVGAEAF
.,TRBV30,AWSVPRETQY
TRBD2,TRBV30,AWDRLADTDTQY
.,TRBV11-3,ASSFTRDSSEQF
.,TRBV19,ASSIEVGETQY
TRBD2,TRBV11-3,ASSLGASGRADTQY
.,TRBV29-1,SLAGAGFYNEQF
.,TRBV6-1,ASSEGIPGQTEAF
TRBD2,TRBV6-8,ASSDSGRIHEQY
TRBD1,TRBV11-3,ASSSGQDKETQY
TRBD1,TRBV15,ATSSLGLRDRLQETQY